These 22 T cell receptor beta chains originate from one sample sequenced in a study of T cell changes during pregnancy in multiple sclerosis. The assay was immunoSEQ multiplex PCR, and TCRdb's table has in-frame clones only and misses some. This sample carries more than 45,000 clones, 93% of them seen once, and the ten largest clones take 3.5% to 4.5%. The input for sequencing was CD8+ T cells from peripheral blood mononuclear cells, taken in the second trimester of pregnancy. These receptors originate from a female donor with multiple sclerosis, enrolled in a pregnancy study.

This clone was found once. This rearrangement joins TRBV7-2 to TRBJ2-3; 13 bases are a match to TRBD2. The CDR3 is 18 residues long. From germline, CDR1 is SGHTA and CDR2 FQGNSA. The junction had 6 bases not matched to a gene; V was cut back by 1 base and J by 2 bases. The CDR3 protein is CASSLDVLAGGDTDTQYF. Here the CDR3 DNA reads TGTGCCAGCAGCTTAGACGTACTAGCGGGGGGGGACACAGATACGCAGTATTTT.

With regard to this clone: Other nucleotide sequences from this sample produce the same CDR3. The CDR3 is CASSIGLSYEQYF. The CDR3 bases are TGTGCCAGTAGTATCGGACTCTCCTACGAGCAGTACTTC. V and J are TRBV19 and TRBJ2-7; D might be TRBD2 (5 bases). Deletions cut 3 bases from V and 0 bases from J, with 6 bases between. Germline assignment: CDR1 LNHDA and CDR2 SQIVND (reference sequence). CDR3 length: 13 amino acids. Complete variable domain (other parts from reference TRBV19 and TRBJ2-7): DGGITQSPKYLFRKEGQNVTLSCEQNLNHDAMYWYRQDPGQGLRLIYYSQIVNDFQKGDIAEGYSVSREKKESFPLTVTSAQKNPTAFYLCASSIGLSYEQYFGPGTRLTVT.

The V and J genes are TRBV7-9 and TRBJ2-3; possible D gene TRBD1, 5 bases. The germline V and J ends were trimmed by 6 bases and 2 bases, with 12 bases remaining between them. Germline V gene lookup returns CDR1 SEHNR and CDR2 FQNEAQ (reference sequence). The CDR3 runs to 14 residues. Here the CDR3 reads CASRPRGSTDTQYF. In DNA, the CDR3 is TGTGCCAGCAGACCAAGGGGCTCCACAGATACGCAGTATTTT.

This chain joins TRBV28 and TRBJ1-5; D unresolved. Germline values: CDR1 MDHEN, CDR2 SYDVKM. V shed 6 bases and J shed 0 bases, with 12 bases lying between them. CDR3 length equals 15 residues. DNA for the CDR3: TGTGCCAGCAGCCGCCTCGGGGATAGCAATCAGCCCCAGCATTTT. Protein product: CASSRLGDSNQPQHF. The full variable domain, rest sourced from reference TRBV28 and TRBJ1-5, is DVKVTQSSRYLVKRTGEKVFLECVQDMDHENMFWYRQDPGLGLRLIYFSYDVKMKEKGDIPEGYSVSREKKERFSLILESASTNQTSMYLCASSRLGDSNQPQHFGDGTRLSIL.

The chain links TRBV9 to TRBJ2-3, with a tentative D call TRBD1 (6 bases). Germline V gene data show CDR1 as SGDLS and CDR2 as YYNGEE. V was cut by 7 bases and J by 4 bases, with 16 bases left in between. The CDR3 is made up of 14 amino acids. The DNA for the CDR3 is TGTGCCAGCTCCCAGGGGCTCGGGGCAGATACGCAGTATTTT. Encoded protein: CASSQGLGADTQYF.

This CDR3 reads CASSPLFRTGGIETQYF. Here the CDR3 DNA reads TGTGCCAGCAGTCCCTTATTCCGGACAGGGGGCATTGAGACCCAGTACTTC. This rearrangement joins TRBV28 to TRBJ2-5; 11 bases match TRBD1. J gave up 5 bases and V 5 bases, and 13 bases lay outside the gene matches. The CDR3 runs 17 residues. Germline V lookup: CDR1 MDHEN, CDR2 SYDVKM.

The V call is TRBV4-1, the J call TRBJ2-3, with D possibly being TRBD1 (6 bases). The CDR3 contains 15 residues. V shed 4 bases and J shed 0 bases, with 11 bases lying between them. CDR1 and CDR2 from the germline V gene are MGHRA and YSYEKL. In DNA, the CDR3 is TGCGCCAGCAGCCGGACAGATACTAGCACAGATACGCAGTATTTT. Encoded protein: CASSRTDTSTDTQYF.

V gene TRBV2 combines with J gene TRBJ1-2; D is undetermined. The length of the CDR3 is 17 residues. Germline V gives CDR1 SNHLY, CDR2 FYNNEI. The V gene lost 0 bases and the J gene lost 3 bases, with 17 bases spanning the gap. The chain's CDR3 is CASSEALQEGFDYGYTF. The CDR3 nucleotides read TGTGCCAGCAGTGAAGCGCTTCAAGAGGGTTTCGACTATGGCTACACCTTC.

The V gene is TRBV5-5, the J gene TRBJ2-3, with D possibly being TRBD2 (5 bases). CDR1 and CDR2 (germline): SGHKS, YYEKEE (reference sequence). The length of the CDR3 is 16 residues. V lost 0 bases, J lost 5 bases, and 16 bases lay in between. The CDR3 sequence: CASSLDGGGRGDTQYF. The CDR3, as DNA: TGTGCCAGCAGCTTGGATGGTGGAGGCCGTGGAGATACGCAGTATTTT.

The genes are TRBV15 and TRBJ2-7; 11 bases are a match to TRBD2. Per germline, CDR1 LNHNV and CDR2 YYDKDF (reference sequence). The CDR3 length is 17 residues. The V and J ends lost 0 bases and 3 bases, in that order; junction bases with no gene match: 7. CDR3 residues: CATSRDPSGGPYYEQYF. The CDR3 coding sequence is TGTGCCACCAGCAGAGATCCTAGCGGGGGGCCCTACTACGAGCAGTACTTC.

Written as DNA, the CDR3 is TGTGCCAGTAGCACTCTGGGACAGAATCAGCCCCAGCATTTT. Protein: CASSTLGQNQPQHF. The V and J genes are TRBV19 and TRBJ1-5; 7 bases align to TRBD1. J gave up 4 bases and V 6 bases, and 6 bases lay outside the gene matches. Germline CDR1 is LNHDA and CDR2 is SQIVND (reference sequence). The CDR3 is 14 amino acids.

The rearrangement uses TRBV28 and TRBJ2-7; D might be TRBD1 (5 bases). CDR3 size: 15 residues. CDR1 and CDR2 (germline): MDHEN, SYDVKM. Trimming shortened V by 3 bases and J by 3 bases, and 15 bases separated the two germline ends. The CDR3 protein is CASSFGPRQIYEQYF. CDR3 DNA sequence: TGTGCCAGCAGTTTCGGCCCGAGACAGATCTACGAGCAGTACTTC.

V usage is TRBV28 and J usage is TRBJ2-7; D unresolved. V lost 2 bases and J lost 3, with 8 bases in between. From germline, CDR1 is MDHEN and CDR2 SYDVKM. The CDR3 is made up of 13 amino acids. The CDR3 loop reads CASSLGQHYEQYF. The CDR3 DNA is TGTGCCAGCAGTTTAGGGCAGCACTACGAGCAGTACTTC.

This rearrangement joins TRBV27 to TRBJ2-1; 10 bases agree with TRBD2. Germline loops: CDR1 MNHEY, CDR2 SMNVEV (reference sequence). The CDR3 is made up of 15 amino acids. V gave up 6 bases and J gave up 3 bases; unmatched junction bases: 5. The CDR3 sequence is CASSLSSGSYNEQFF. DNA for the CDR3: TGTGCCAGCAGCCTCTCTAGCGGGAGCTACAATGAGCAGTTCTTC.

This clone occurred a few times. The rearrangement links TRBV2 to TRBJ2-7, with D possibly being TRBD1 (6 bases). CDR1 SNHLY and CDR2 FYNNEI come from the germline V gene. The V gene lost 3 bases and the J gene lost 2 bases, with 14 bases spanning the gap. The CDR3 is 15 residues long. The chain's CDR3 is CASSEGQITTYEQYF. DNA of the CDR3: TGTGCCAGCAGTGAGGGACAAATAACGACCTACGAGCAGTACTTC.

V usage is TRBV6-5 and J usage is TRBJ2-2; D not resolved. Per the germline V gene, CDR1 is MNHEY and CDR2 is SVGAGI. The CDR3 is made up of 13 amino acids. V was shortened by 6 bases and J by 1 base, with 6 bases between the two germline ends. This CDR3 reads CASSNWNTGELFF. CDR3 bases: TGTGCCAGCAGCAACTGGAACACCGGGGAGCTGTTTTTT.

The rearrangement links TRBV7-7 to TRBJ2-7, with TRBD2 matching 8 bases. Looked up from germline, CDR1 is SSHAT and CDR2 is FNYEAQ (reference sequence). Germline trimming cut 2 bases from V and 7 bases from J; bases unmatched to any gene: 1. This CDR3 is 12 amino acids long. The CDR3 DNA follows: TGTGCCAGCAGCTTACCGGGAGGGGAGCAGTACTTC. This codes for CASSLPGGEQYF.

The V call is TRBV19, the J call TRBJ2-1; 10 bases line up with TRBD2. Trimming took 1 base from V and 6 from J; bases not matched to a gene: 9. This CDR3 region has 17 residues. CDR1 and CDR2 (germline): LNHDA, SQIVND (reference sequence). This chain's CDR3 is CASSIGLTSGFFNEQFF. CDR3 nucleotide sequence: TGTGCCAGTAGTATAGGCCTGACTAGCGGGTTCTTCAATGAGCAGTTCTTC.

The chain uses TRBV2 and TRBJ2-4, with 8 bases fitting TRBD1. The V gene end was trimmed by 4 bases and the J gene end by 5 bases; junction bases not matched to a gene: 10. CDR1 is SNHLY, CDR2 FYNNEI, per germline. The CDR3 spans 16 residues. The CDR3 DNA is TGTGCCAGCAGTGTTCCTGACAGGGGTTCGGAAAACATTCAGTACTTC. Translating gives CASSVPDRGSENIQYF.

Only one count was recorded for this clone. V usage is TRBV27 and J usage is TRBJ2-1; D gene ambiguous. The V gene lost 2 bases and the J gene lost 2 bases, with 10 bases spanning the gap. This CDR3 region has 15 residues. Per the germline V gene, CDR1 is MNHEY and CDR2 is SMNVEV (reference sequence). The CDR3 sequence is CASSLSSNPYNEQFF. In DNA, the CDR3 is TGTGCCAGCAGTTTAAGTAGCAACCCCTACAATGAGCAGTTCTTC.

The chain carries TRBV7-6 and TRBJ1-1, with 7 bases lining up with TRBD1. The ends lost 4 bases at V and 3 bases at J; junction bases unmatched: 8. Germline V gene sequence: CDR1 SGHVS, CDR2 FNYEAQ. The CDR3 contains 15 residues. CDR3 DNA sequence: TGTGCCAGCAGCTCTCCAGGGGGGTTGGACACTGAAGCTTTCTTT. Protein: CASSSPGGLDTEAFF.

V usage is TRBV7-6 and J usage is TRBJ2-3, with D possibly TRBD2 on 6 matching bases. The CDR3 extends over 13 amino acids. Germline assignment: CDR1 SGHVS and CDR2 FNYEAQ. The V gene lost 2 bases and the J gene lost 5 bases, with 8 bases spanning the gap. The CDR3, as DNA: TGTGCCAGCAGCTTATGGGGGGAAGATACGCAGTATTTT. This codes for CASSLWGEDTQYF.